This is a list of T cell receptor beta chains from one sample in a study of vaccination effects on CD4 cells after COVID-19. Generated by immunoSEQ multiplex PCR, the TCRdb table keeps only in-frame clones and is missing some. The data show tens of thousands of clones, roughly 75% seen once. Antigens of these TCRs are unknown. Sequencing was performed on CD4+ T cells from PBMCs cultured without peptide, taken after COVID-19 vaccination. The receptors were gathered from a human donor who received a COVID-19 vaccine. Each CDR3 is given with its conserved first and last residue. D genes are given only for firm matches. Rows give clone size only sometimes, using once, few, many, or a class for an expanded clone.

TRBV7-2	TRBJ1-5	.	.	CASSLTSNQPQHF	TGTGCCAGCAGCTTAACTAGCAATCAGCCCCAGCATTTT
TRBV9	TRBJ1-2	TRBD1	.	CASRGQGKGYTF	TGTGCCAGCCGCGGACAGGGGAAAGGCTACACCTTC
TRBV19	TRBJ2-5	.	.	CASSIDQGKETQYF	TGTGCCAGTAGTATCGATCAGGGCAAAGAGACCCAGTACTTC
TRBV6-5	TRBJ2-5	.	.	CASSYSQNPALETQYF	TGTGCCAGCAGTTACTCCCAAAACCCGGCTCTGGAGACCCAGTACTTC
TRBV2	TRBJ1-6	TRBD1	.	CASSPMRDSYSPLHF	TGTGCCAGCAGCCCGATGAGGGACAGCTATTCACCCCTCCACTTT
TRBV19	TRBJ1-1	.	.	CASSTSDSGAFF	TGTGCCAGTAGTACTTCTGACAGCGGAGCTTTCTTT
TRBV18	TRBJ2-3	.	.	CATCTGLKDTQYF	TGTGCCACCTGTACAGGGTTGAAAGATACGCAGTATTTT
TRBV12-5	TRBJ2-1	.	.	CASGFRQSNEQFF	TGTGCTAGTGGTTTTCGGCAGTCCAATGAGCAGTTCTTC
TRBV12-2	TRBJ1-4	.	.	CASRDDRGRTTNEKLFF	TGTGCAAGTCGCGATGACAGGGGACGTACGACTAATGAAAAACTGTTTTTT
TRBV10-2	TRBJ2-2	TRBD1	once	CASRSGTGGTGELFF	TGCGCCAGCCGATCCGGGACAGGGGGCACCGGGGAGCTGTTTTTT
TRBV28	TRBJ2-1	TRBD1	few	CASSSGQGTYNEQFF	TGTGCCAGCAGTTCAGGACAGGGGACCTACAATGAGCAGTTCTTC
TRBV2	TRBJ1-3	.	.	CASSPQFSGNTIYF	TGTGCCAGCAGCCCTCAGTTCTCTGGAAACACCATATATTTT
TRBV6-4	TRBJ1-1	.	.	CASRPFGGGTEAFF	TGTGCCAGCAGGCCGTTCGGGGGCGGAACTGAAGCTTTCTTT
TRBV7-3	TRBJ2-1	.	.	CASSGQPGPGGQFF	TGTGCCAGCAGCGGGCAGCCGGGACCCGGCGGCCAGTTCTTC
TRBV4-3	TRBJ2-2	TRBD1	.	CASSQEAPTGQETGELFF	TGCGCCAGCAGCCAAGAGGCCCCGACAGGGCAGGAAACCGGGGAGCTGTTTTTT
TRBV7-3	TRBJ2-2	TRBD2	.	CASSPASGGYPGELFF	TGTGCCAGCAGCCCTGCTAGCGGGGGATATCCCGGGGAGCTGTTTTTT
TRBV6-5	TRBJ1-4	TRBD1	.	CASSRQGSNEKLFF	TGTGCCAGCAGCAGACAGGGGTCTAATGAAAAACTGTTTTTT
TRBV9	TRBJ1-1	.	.	CASSQSLNTEAFF	TGTGCCAGCAGCCAGAGTCTGAACACTGAAGCTTTCTTT
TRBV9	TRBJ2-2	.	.	CASSVERGVITGELFF	TGTGCCAGCAGCGTAGAAAGAGGGGTTATCACCGGGGAGCTGTTTTTT
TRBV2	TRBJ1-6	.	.	CASRSDSGNSPLHF	TGTGCCAGCAGGTCGGACAGTGGGAATTCACCCCTCCACTTT
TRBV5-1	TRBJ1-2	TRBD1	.	CASSPRGLRDYDGYTF	TGCGCCAGCAGCCCCAGGGGGCTTCGAGATTACGATGGCTACACCTTC
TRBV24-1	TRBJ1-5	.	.	CATSEANQPQHF	TGTGCCACCAGTGAAGCCAATCAGCCCCAGCATTTT
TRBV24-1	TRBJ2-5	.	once	CATSDFSYGTEETQYF	TGTGCCACCAGTGATTTTAGTTACGGAACAGAAGAGACCCAGTACTTC